The 21 T cell receptor beta chains reported below all come from one sample, sequenced in a study of beta chain features in type 1 diabetes. Investigators reverse transcribed all isolated RNA, so they sequenced expressed TCRB transcripts. Profiled with immunoSEQ multiplex PCR; TCRdb holds only in-frame clones, not every one. The profile shows 130,000 or so clones, 9% to 10% of them singletons. The sequenced sample was central memory CD4+ T cells from blood. The receptor set was obtained from a woman aged 40 to 55 in good health.

The chain recombines TRBV9 with TRBJ1-6; 9 nucleotides agree with TRBD1. With V trimmed by 4 bases and J by 8 bases, 4 bases remained unmatched. Germline CDR1 is SGDLS and CDR2 is YYNGEE. This CDR3 region has 14 residues. CDR3 in DNA: TGTGCCAGCAGCAAGGGACAGGGTGATTCACCCCTCCACTTT. The encoded protein is CASSKGQGDSPLHF.

This clone has a handful of counts. DNA for the CDR3: TGTGCCAGCAGCTCCCTTAGCGGGGGGCGTTACAATGAGCAGTTCTTC. Encoded protein: CASSSLSGGRYNEQFF. This chain links TRBV5-4 with TRBJ2-1; TRBD2 aligns across 10 bases. Germline lookup yields CDR1 SGHNT and CDR2 YYREEE (reference sequence). Losses at the gene ends were 3 bases for V and 4 bases for J; bases not matched to a gene: 7. This CDR3 has 16 amino acids. The variable domain in full, completed from reference TRBV5-4 and TRBJ2-1, reads ETGVTQSPTHLIKTRGQQVTLRCSSQSGHNTVSWYQQALGQGPQFIFQYYREEENGRGNFPPRFSGLQFPNYSSELNVNALELDDSALYLCASSSLSGGRYNEQFFGPGTRLTVL.

A few counts support this clone. The rearrangement links TRBV6-1 to TRBJ2-1, with a weak D call TRBD1 (5 bases). The CDR3 extends over 16 amino acids. Germline values: CDR1 MNHNS, CDR2 SASEGT. V was shortened by 4 bases and J by 4 bases, with 17 bases between the two germline ends. Here the CDR3 reads CASSVRRDAFYNEQFF. The CDR3 nucleotides read TGTGCCAGCAGTGTACGCAGGGATGCCTTTTACAATGAGCAGTTCTTC.

This clone was picked up a small number of times. The CDR3 DNA sequence: TGTGCCAGCAGCTTGGGACTAAATTTTCCGGGCGCTGAGCAGTTCTTC. Translation gives CASSLGLNFPGAEQFF. This chain uses TRBV11-2 with TRBJ2-1, with TRBD2 matching 7 bases. Trimming cost V 3 bases and J 9 bases; bases outside gene matches: 14. This CDR3 is 16 amino acids long. In germline, CDR1 is SGHAT, CDR2 FQNNGV.

The rearrangement uses TRBV9 and TRBJ1-1; 8 bases align to TRBD1. The ends lost 3 bases at V and 1 base at J; junction bases unmatched: 5. The CDR3 spans 15 residues. Germline values: CDR1 SGDLS, CDR2 YYNGEE. CDR3 sequence (DNA): TGTGCCAGCAGCGCACACACAGGGGGGAACACTGAAGCTTTCTTT. Amino acid sequence: CASSAHTGGNTEAFF.

V usage is TRBV12-5 and J usage is TRBJ2-7, with 7 bases fitting TRBD1. Looked up from germline, CDR1 is LGHNT and CDR2 is FRNRAP. CDR3 length: 14 amino acids. V trimming: 4 bases; J trimming: 4 bases; junction bases outside the gene matches: 7. CDR3 residues: CASGSNHRGYEQYF. In DNA form, the CDR3 reads TGTGCTAGTGGTTCCAATCACAGGGGATACGAGCAGTACTTC.

This clone turned up a few times. V is TRBV9 and J is TRBJ1-4, with TRBD1 matching 8 bases. The CDR3 sequence is 15 residues long. J gave up 5 bases and V 2 bases, and 5 bases lay outside the gene matches. Germline CDR1 SGDLS, CDR2 YYNGEE. This chain's CDR3 is CASSVAGTGNEKLFF. CDR3 sequence (DNA): TGTGCCAGCAGCGTCGCGGGGACAGGAAATGAAAAACTGTTTTTT.

This clone was seen a handful of times. The chain couples TRBV10-1 to TRBJ1-2, with D maybe TRBD1 (5 bases). CDR1 is WNHNN and CDR2 is SYGVQD in the germline V gene (reference sequence). Trimming took off 8 bases at V and 2 bases at J, with 18 bases between the two ends. This CDR3 contains 15 residues. Here the CDR3 reads CASGRRDSVNYGYTF. The CDR3 bases are TGCGCCAGCGGGAGGCGAGACAGCGTAAACTATGGCTACACCTTC.

This clone came up a few times. An end of the junction does not agree with germline; a read error may underlie this. CDR3 protein: CASSTGTSGGLPRHF. DNA for the CDR3: TGTGCCAGCAGTACCGGGACTAGCGGGGGGCTCCCTCGCCACTTC. The chain is built from TRBV2 and TRBJ2-5; 15 bases match TRBD2. The CDR3 runs 15 residues. Per the germline V gene, CDR1 is SNHLY and CDR2 is FYNNEI.

This clone has at least ten counts. V gene TRBV7-9 combines with J gene TRBJ2-7; possible D gene TRBD1, 5 bases. This CDR3 is built from 14 residues. The V gene lost 1 base and the J gene lost 1 base, with 8 bases spanning the gap. Germline lookup yields CDR1 SEHNR and CDR2 FQNEAQ (reference sequence). The DNA of the CDR3 is TGTGCCAGCAGCTTAGATTCAGGGTCCTACGAGCAGTACTTC. Its translation is CASSLDSGSYEQYF.

The chain couples TRBV15 to TRBJ2-3; D might be TRBD1 (6 bases). The germline CDR1 and CDR2 sequences are LNHNV and YYDKDF (reference sequence). V was trimmed by 1 base and J by 6 bases, leaving 11 bases between them. The CDR3 runs to 14 residues. The CDR3 bases are TGTGCCACCAGCAGAGCCAGGGGAGAGGATACGCAGTATTTT. Its translation: CATSRARGEDTQYF.

This clone was picked up many times. The V gene is TRBV7-2, the J gene TRBJ2-2, with TRBD2 as a possible D gene (6 bases). The CDR3 consists of 12 residues. V lost 6 bases to trimming and J lost 7 bases, with 9 bases between them. Germline V lookup: CDR1 SGHTA, CDR2 FQGNSA. CDR3 coding DNA: TGTGCCAGCAGTTCGGACTACGGGGAGCTGTTTTTT. As protein: CASSSDYGELFF.

The gene calls are TRBV5-1 and TRBJ1-1; D gene unclear. Trimming removed 0 bases from V and 5 bases from J, with 8 bases in between. From germline, CDR1 is SGHRS and CDR2 YFSETQ. CDR3 length equals 13 residues. The CDR3 sequence is CASSLGSGTEAFF. The CDR3 DNA follows: TGCGCCAGCAGCTTGGGGTCCGGGACTGAAGCTTTCTTT. Full variable domain (remainder filled in from reference TRBV5-1 and TRBJ1-1): KAGVTQTPRYLIKTRGQQVTLSCSPISGHRSVSWYQQTPGQGLQFLFEYFSETQRNKGNFPGRFSGRQFSNSRSEMNVSTLELGDSALYLCASSLGSGTEAFFGQGTRLTVV.

This clone has more than one count but fewer than ten. J is TRBJ2-3 and V is TRBV7-2; 15 nucleotides line up with TRBD2. With 3 bases clipped from V and 6 bases from J, the junction kept 10 bases outside the gene matches. The CDR3 covers 18 residues. Germline loops: CDR1 SGHTA, CDR2 FQGNSA. The DNA for the CDR3 is TGTGCCAGCAGCTTTGGACTAGCGGGGGGGACCCGGTCGGATACGCAGTATTTT. It specifies CASSFGLAGGTRSDTQYF.

This chain uses TRBV29-1 with TRBJ2-2; D might be TRBD1 (5 bases). The CDR3 has 13 residues. V gave up 6 bases and J gave up 1 base, with 9 bases separating them. Germline V gives CDR1 SQVTM, CDR2 ANQGSEA. CDR3 bases: TGCAGCGTCCGGACACAGAACACCGGGGAGCTGTTTTTT. It yields the protein CSVRTQNTGELFF.

This clone has more than one count but fewer than ten. The CDR3 nucleotides are TGTGCCAGCTCACCTTACGTGACAGGGAACAATGAGCAGTTCTTC. Protein sequence: CASSPYVTGNNEQFF. V usage is TRBV18 and J usage is TRBJ2-1, with 7 bases that match TRBD1. The CDR3 length is 15 residues. CDR1 is KGHSH and CDR2 is LQKENI in the germline V gene. V gave up 3 bases and J gave up 5 bases; unmatched junction bases: 7. The complete variable domain, with remaining parts taken from reference TRBV18 and TRBJ2-1, reads NAGVMQNPRHLVRRRGQEARLRCSPMKGHSHVYWYRQLPEEGLKFMVYLQKENIIDESGMPKERFSAEFPKEGPSILRIQQVVRGDSAAYFCASSPYVTGNNEQFFGPGTRLTVL.

The table lists this clone with a few counts. The genes are TRBV7-2 and TRBJ1-5; D not certain. Between the trimmed V and J ends, which lost 5 bases and 7 bases, there was a span of 15 bases. The CDR3 covers 14 residues. Germline V gene data show CDR1 as SGHTA and CDR2 as FQGNSA. CDR3 coding DNA: TGTGCCAGCAGCCAAGGGAGGATGGAACAGCCCCAGCATTTT. Encoded protein: CASSQGRMEQPQHF.

The genes are TRBV18 and TRBJ1-1, with 10 bases matching TRBD1. CDR3 length equals 18 residues. Germline loops: CDR1 KGHSH, CDR2 LQKENI. The J segment lost 2 bases and the V segment lost 3 bases, leaving 12 bases of the junction unmatched. CDR3 bases: TGTGCCAGCTCACCCATGGGGGGGACAGGGGATTTTAACACTGAAGCTTTCTTT. This sequence encodes CASSPMGGTGDFNTEAFF.

The V and J genes are TRBV12-5 and TRBJ2-6; perhaps TRBD1 as D (6 bases). The V and J ends lost 0 bases and 3 bases respectively, with 12 bases between them. The CDR3 runs to 17 residues. Germline CDR1 and CDR2: LGHNT and FRNRAP. CDR3 sequence reads: CASGLVLEGVGANVLTF. The CDR3 coding sequence is TGTGCTAGTGGTTTGGTACTCGAGGGGGTTGGGGCCAACGTCCTGACTTTC.

This clone was seen a few times. J is TRBJ1-5 and V is TRBV12-5, with TRBD1 matching over 8 bases. The CDR3 covers 18 residues. CDR1 is LGHNT and CDR2 is FRNRAP in the germline V gene. Germline trimming cut 0 bases from V and 3 bases from J; bases unmatched to any gene: 10. CDR3 residues: CASGLVLGSGQVNQPQHF. Written as DNA, the CDR3 is TGTGCTAGTGGTTTGGTACTCGGGTCGGGACAGGTCAATCAGCCCCAGCATTTT. Complete variable domain (other parts from reference TRBV12-5 and TRBJ1-5): DARVTQTPRHKVTEMGQEVTMRCQPILGHNTVFWYRQTMMQGLELLAYFRNRAPLDDSGMPKDRFSAEMPDATLATLKIQPSEPRDSAVYFCASGLVLGSGQVNQPQHFGDGTRLSIL.

The chain carries TRBV11-2 and TRBJ2-1, with no clear D. Trimming removed 5 bases at V and 0 bases at J, with 11 bases between. The CDR3 has 15 amino acids. CDR1 and CDR2 (germline): SGHAT, FQNNGV. The CDR3 is CASSPVAVSYNEQFF. The DNA of the CDR3 is TGTGCCAGCAGCCCTGTCGCGGTCTCCTACAATGAGCAGTTCTTC. The full variable domain, its missing parts supplied by reference TRBV11-2 and TRBJ2-1, is EAGVAQSPRYKIIEKRQSVAFWCNPISGHATLYWYQQILGQGPKLLIQFQNNGVVDDSQLPKDRFSAERLKGVDSTLKIQPAKLEDSAVYLCASSPVAVSYNEQFFGPGTRLTVL.